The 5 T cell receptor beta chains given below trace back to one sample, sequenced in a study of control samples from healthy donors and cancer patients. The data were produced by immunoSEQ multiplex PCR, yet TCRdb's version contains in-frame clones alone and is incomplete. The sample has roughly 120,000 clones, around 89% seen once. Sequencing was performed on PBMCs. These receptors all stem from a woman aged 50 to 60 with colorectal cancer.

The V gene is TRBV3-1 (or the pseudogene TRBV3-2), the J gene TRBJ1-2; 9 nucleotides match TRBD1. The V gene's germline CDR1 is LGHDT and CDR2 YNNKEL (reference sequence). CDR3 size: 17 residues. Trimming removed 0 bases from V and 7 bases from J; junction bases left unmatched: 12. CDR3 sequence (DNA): TGTGCCAGCAGCCAAGATACATTCGGACAGGGGAAAGTTGGCTACACCTTC. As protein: CASSQDTFGQGKVGYTF.

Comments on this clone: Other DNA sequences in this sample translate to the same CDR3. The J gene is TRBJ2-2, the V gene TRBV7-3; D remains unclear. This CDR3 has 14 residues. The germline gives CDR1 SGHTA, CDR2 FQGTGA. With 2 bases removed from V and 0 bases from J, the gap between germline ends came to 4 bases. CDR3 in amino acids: CASSLGANTGELFF. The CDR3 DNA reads TGTGCCAGCAGCTTAGGGGCGAACACCGGGGAGCTGTTTTTT.

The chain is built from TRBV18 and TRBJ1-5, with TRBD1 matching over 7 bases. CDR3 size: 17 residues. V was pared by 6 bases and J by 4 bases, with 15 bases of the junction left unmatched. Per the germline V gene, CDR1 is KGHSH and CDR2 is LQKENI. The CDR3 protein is CASSPGGGVRGNQPQHF. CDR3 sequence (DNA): TGTGCCAGCTCTCCAGGAGGGGGCGTTCGGGGGAATCAGCCCCAGCATTTT.

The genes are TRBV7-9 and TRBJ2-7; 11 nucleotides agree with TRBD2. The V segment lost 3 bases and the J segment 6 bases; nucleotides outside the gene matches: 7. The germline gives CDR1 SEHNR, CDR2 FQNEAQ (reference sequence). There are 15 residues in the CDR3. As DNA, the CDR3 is TGTGCCAGCAGCTTGACTAGCGGGGCGGCCTCCGAGCAGTACTTC. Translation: CASSLTSGAASEQYF.

Here the CDR3 reads CASSQLRGGTEAFF. The CDR3 region has the DNA TGTGCCAGCAGCCAACTCAGGGGCGGCACTGAAGCTTTCTTT. The chain couples TRBV3-1 (or the pseudogene TRBV3-2) to TRBJ1-1; D perhaps matches TRBD1 (6 bases). Germline loops: CDR1 LGHDT, CDR2 YNNKEL (reference sequence). The CDR3 spans 14 residues. V was trimmed by 2 bases and J by 4 bases, leaving 11 bases between them.